The 10 T cell receptor beta chains below were found in one sample sequenced in a study of CD8 T cells in ankylosing spondylitis. TCRdb recomputed calls from the 5' RACE reads with MiXCR, one row per CDR3 protein. The profile shows roughly 180,000 distinct CDR3 sequences, around a tenth of them singletons. Sequencing was performed on blood, either unsorted or a sorted T cell fraction (not recorded which). The receptors were sampled from a female donor with ankylosing spondylitis or in good health (not recorded which).

This clonotype was counted at least ten times. The J gene is TRBJ2-7, the V gene TRBV4-3, with D possibly being TRBD1 (5 bases). V was shortened by 3 bases and J by 5 bases, with 14 bases between the two germline ends. The CDR3 contains 14 residues. Looked up from germline, CDR1 is LGHNA and CDR2 is YSLEER. CDR3 residues: CASSHFQGTHEQYF. For the CDR3, the DNA is TGCGCCAGCAGCCACTTTCAGGGAACGCACGAGCAGTACTTC.

V usage is TRBV30 and J usage is TRBJ2-7; weak D call: TRBD1 (6 bases). The V gene's germline CDR1 is GTSNPN and CDR2 SVGIG (reference sequence). The CDR3 spans 13 residues. V lost 0 bases and J 3 bases, leaving 9 bases between the germline ends. The CDR3 DNA sequence: TGTGCCTGGAGTGTACAGGGCCGCTACGAGCAGTACTTC. Protein product: CAWSVQGRYEQYF.

The rearrangement joins TRBV4-3 to TRBJ2-6; D gene uncertain. V was cut by 0 bases and J by 1 base, with 16 bases left in between. The length of the CDR3 is 19 residues. CDR1 and CDR2 (germline): LGHNA, YSLEER. Written as DNA, the CDR3 is TGCGCCAGCAGCCAAGATGCAATTAAGGCGACATCTGGGGCCAACGTCCTGACTTTC. Encoded protein: CASSQDAIKATSGANVLTF.

This clonotype was found a few times. Here the CDR3 reads CASSFTSGTRYNEQFF. CDR3 in DNA: TGTGCCAGCAGCTTCACTAGCGGGACAAGGTACAATGAGCAGTTCTTC. The chain has TRBV7-8 and TRBJ2-1, with 10 bases identical to TRBD2. The CDR3 has 16 amino acids. Trimming took 3 bases from V and 4 from J; bases not matched to a gene: 6. Germline values: CDR1 SGHVS, CDR2 FQNEAQ. Full variable domain (outside the CDR3, taken from reference TRBV7-8 and TRBJ2-1): GAGVSQSPRYKVAKRGQDVALRCDPISGHVSLFWYQQALGQGPEFLTYFQNEAQLDKSGLPSDRFFAERPEGSVSTLKIQRTQQEDSAVYLCASSFTSGTRYNEQFFGPGTRLTVL.

This clonotype was observed a few times. V and J are TRBV7-9 and TRBJ1-2, with D hard to call. Germline CDR1 SEHNR, CDR2 FQNEAQ (reference sequence). The V and J ends lost 1 base and 2 bases respectively, with 11 bases between them. The CDR3 covers 15 residues. DNA for the CDR3: TGTGCCAGCAGCTTAGTGGGGTTCGAAAACTATGGCTACACCTTC. Translating it yields CASSLVGFENYGYTF.

Many counts were recorded for this clonotype. The chain recombines TRBV27 with TRBJ2-7; D is perhaps TRBD1 or TRBD2 (5 bases each). The CDR3 runs to 13 residues. Looked up from germline, CDR1 is MNHEY and CDR2 is SMNVEV (reference sequence). V gave up 5 bases and J gave up 3 bases, with 11 bases separating them. The CDR3 here is CASSLGRDYEQYF. The DNA for the CDR3 is TGTGCCAGCAGTCTGGGACGGGACTACGAGCAGTACTTC.

This clonotype appeared many times. The genes are TRBV12-3 or TRBV12-4 and TRBJ1-2; a weak D match, TRBD1 (6 bases). The V end lost 5 bases, the J end lost 4 bases, and 11 bases lay between the germline ends. The CDR3 is made up of 13 amino acids. Written as DNA, the CDR3 is TGTGCCAGCAGTCTGACAGGATCCTATGGCTACACCTTC. It is translated as CASSLTGSYGYTF.

This clonotype was counted between two and nine times. The chain joins TRBV7-3 to TRBJ2-1; weak D call: TRBD1 (5 bases). The CDR3 spans 20 residues. V dropped 3 bases and J dropped 0 bases, with 24 bases sitting between them. Per germline, CDR1 SGHTA and CDR2 FQGTGA. CDR3 coding DNA: TGTGCCAGCAGCTTCACGGGCAGGGCTGAATTAGTGAGCTCCTACAATGAGCAGTTCTTC. It translates to CASSFTGRAELVSSYNEQFF.

The V and J genes are TRBV7-8 and TRBJ2-7; TRBD1 aligns across 10 bases. With 5 bases clipped from V and 5 bases from J, the junction kept 9 bases outside the gene matches. CDR1 is SGHVS and CDR2 is FQNEAQ in the germline V gene. This CDR3 has 15 amino acids. The CDR3 DNA is TGTGCCAGCAGCCCACCTAGACAGGGGGCGAACGAGCAGTACTTC. It yields the protein CASSPPRQGANEQYF.

The genes are TRBV12-2 and TRBJ1-1. TRBV12-2 is flagged as a pseudogene. The CDR3 spans 13 residues. In DNA form, the CDR3 reads TGTGCAAGTCGCTTAGTGGTTTCGGAAAAAGCTTTCTTT. Encoded protein: CASRLVVSEKAFF.